Presented here are 17 T cell receptor beta chains from one specimen sequenced in a study of T cells in Graves' hyperthyroidism and ophthalmopathy. The investigators amplified TCR beta CDR3 regions from RNA transcripts. Carried out on the TCR CDR3, a first-round RT-PCR used the HTBI primer set. One entry per CDR3 protein, called by TCRdb with MiXCR from the multiplex PCR reads. The sample gives 300,000 or so distinct CDR3 sequences, approximately 22% of which show up once; around half is in the top ten. Sequenced input: blood. These receptors all come from a woman between 45 and 60 years old with Graves' hyperthyroidism.

V is TRBV5-1 and J is TRBJ1-6; D is perhaps TRBD1 (5 bases). Per the germline V gene, CDR1 is SGHRS and CDR2 is YFSETQ. The length of the CDR3 is 16 residues. The V end lost 0 bases, the J end lost 7 bases, and 14 bases lay between the germline ends. CDR3 loop: CASSLDPGRSNSPLHF. The CDR3 DNA reads as TGCGCCAGCAGCTTGGATCCAGGGAGGTCCAATTCACCCCTCCACTTT.

The sample holds many counts of this clonotype. This chain uses TRBV3-1 with TRBJ1-2; a possible D gene is TRBD1 (6 bases). The V and J ends lost 3 bases and 5 bases respectively, with 13 bases between them. The CDR3 sequence is 14 residues long. Germline CDR1 reads LGHDT; CDR2 reads YNNKEL (reference sequence). CDR3 DNA sequence: TGTGCCAGCAGCCATTCCGGGGGCAATTATGGCTACACCTTC. Residues: CASSHSGGNYGYTF.

The chain has TRBV5-6 and TRBJ1-1; D unclear. CDR1 and CDR2 (germline): SGHDT, YYEEEE. V was pared by 9 bases and J by 0 bases, with 9 bases between. CDR3 length equals 12 residues. The CDR3 protein is CATNRMNTEAFF. The CDR3 DNA is TGTGCCACCAACCGCATGAACACTGAAGCTTTCTTT.

In this sample, this clonotype turned up many times. V gene TRBV20-1 combines with J gene TRBJ2-7; weak D call: TRBD2 (6 bases). Per germline, CDR1 DFQATT and CDR2 SNEGSKA (reference sequence). The CDR3 has 14 residues. Trimming left V 4 bases short and J 0 bases short, with 13 bases between. The CDR3 reads CSAMASASSYEQYF. In nucleotides, the CDR3 is TGCAGTGCTATGGCTAGCGCGAGCTCCTACGAGCAGTACTTC.

This clonotype was found many times. The rearrangement links TRBV3-1 to TRBJ2-1; no clear D gene. Germline V gene sequence: CDR1 LGHDT, CDR2 YNNKEL (reference sequence). There are 14 residues in the CDR3. Trimming removed 1 base from V and 9 bases from J, with 13 bases in between. CDR3 bases: TGTGCCAGCAGCCAAGGTCCGCGCTCCACTGAGCAGTTCTTC. Translating it yields CASSQGPRSTEQFF.

The chain recombines TRBV20-1 with TRBJ2-5; 15 bases line up with TRBD2. CDR3 size: 16 residues. J was trimmed by 6 bases and V by 0 bases; bases with no gene match: 5. Germline V CDR1 and CDR2: DFQATT, SNEGSKA (reference sequence). The CDR3 coding sequence is TGCAGTGCTAGAGAGCTGGGACTAGCGGGAGGAAAGACCCAGTACTTC. Protein product: CSARELGLAGGKTQYF.

This clonotype was detected many times. The chain is built from TRBV7-3 and TRBJ2-5; no clear D gene. The V gene lost 5 bases and the J gene lost 4 bases, with 11 bases spanning the gap. The V gene's germline CDR1 is SGHTA and CDR2 FQGTGA. This CDR3 region has 13 residues. CDR3 amino acids: CASSQDRGETQYF. For the CDR3, the DNA is TGTGCCAGCAGCCAAGACCGAGGAGAGACCCAGTACTTC.

The chain carries TRBV27 and TRBJ2-1; 7 bases are shared with TRBD2. The ends lost 2 bases at V and 0 bases at J; junction bases unmatched: 1. Germline-derived CDR1 and CDR2 are MNHEY and SMNVEV (reference sequence). The CDR3 has 15 residues. CDR3 in DNA: TGTGCCAGCAGTTTAAGCGGGAACTCCTACAATGAGCAGTTCTTC. The encoded protein is CASSLSGNSYNEQFF.

This clonotype was picked up a small number of times. This chain joins TRBV20-1 and TRBJ1-4; TRBD1 matches 10 bases. The ends lost 1 base at V and 8 bases at J; junction bases unmatched: 10. The CDR3 consists of 16 residues. From germline, CDR1 is DFQATT and CDR2 SNEGSKA (reference sequence). The CDR3 DNA reads TGCAGTGCTAGAGTAGGGACAGGGGCTCGAGGGGAAAAACTGTTTTTT. This encodes CSARVGTGARGEKLFF.

This clonotype was found many times. The V call is TRBV28, the J call TRBJ1-6; 8 positions match TRBD1. The V gene's germline CDR1 is MDHEN and CDR2 SYDVKM. This CDR3 has 14 amino acids. V was clipped by 6 bases and J by 11 bases; unmatched bases: 9. The DNA of the CDR3 is TGTGCCAGCAGCCCAGGGACAGGCCGCGCACCCCTCCACTTT. Protein sequence: CASSPGTGRAPLHF.

The table lists this clonotype with a few counts. The chain couples TRBV3-1 to TRBJ1-2; unclear D gene. This CDR3 spans 15 amino acids. V lost 1 base and J 1 base, leaving 10 bases between the germline ends. CDR1 is LGHDT, CDR2 YNNKEL, per germline (reference sequence). CDR3 DNA sequence: TGTGCCAGCAGCCAAGTGGAACAGAATAACTATGGCTACACCTTC. Translation: CASSQVEQNNYGYTF.

This clonotype was detected many times. V gene TRBV2 combines with J gene TRBJ1-6, with 9 positions matching TRBD1. The CDR3 length is 18 residues. Losses at the gene ends were 5 bases for V and 10 bases for J; bases not matched to a gene: 18. The germline gives CDR1 SNHLY, CDR2 FYNNEI. CDR3 region: CASSYKRGTGSSPSPLHF. In DNA, the CDR3 is TGTGCCAGCAGTTACAAGAGGGGGACAGGGAGTTCGCCCTCACCCCTCCACTTT.

Many counts were recorded for this clonotype. The chain uses TRBV2 and TRBJ1-1, with D possibly matching TRBD1 (5 bases). Per the germline V gene, CDR1 is SNHLY and CDR2 is FYNNEI. CDR3 size: 16 residues. V lost 3 bases to trimming and J lost 0 bases, with 14 bases between them. DNA of the CDR3: TGTGCCAGCAGTGAGCCACACGGGACGGTGAACACTGAAGCTTTCTTT. This translates into CASSEPHGTVNTEAFF.

This clonotype was seen repeatedly, ten times or more. In nucleotides, the CDR3 is TGTGCCAGCTCAGAACAGGATTATGGCTACACCTTC. Its protein is CASSEQDYGYTF. V usage is TRBV18 and J usage is TRBJ1-2; TRBD1 might be the D (5 bases). The germline V gene encodes CDR1 KGHSH and CDR2 LQKENI. The V gene lost 5 bases and the J gene lost 5 bases, with 9 bases spanning the gap. The CDR3 extends over 12 amino acids.

This clonotype has ten or more counts. CDR3: CASSRETGNTEAFF. CDR3 DNA sequence: TGCGCCAGCAGCCGGGAGACGGGAAACACTGAAGCTTTCTTT. The chain joins TRBV5-1 to TRBJ1-1, with D unclear. Trimming cost V 4 bases and J 2 bases, with 12 bases left between them. The CDR3 covers 14 residues. The germline CDR1 and CDR2 sequences are SGHRS and YFSETQ.

This clonotype was detected many times. The chain employs TRBV3-1 and TRBJ2-3, with 14 bases aligning to TRBD2. The germline gives CDR1 LGHDT, CDR2 YNNKEL (reference sequence). V trimming: 4 bases; J trimming: 8 bases; junction bases outside the gene matches: 17. The CDR3 loop spans 19 amino acids. The CDR3 DNA reads TGTGCCAGCAGCCCTCAAGGGGCGACTAGCGGGGGGGCCGGTGCTACGCAGTATTTT. As protein: CASSPQGATSGGAGATQYF.

The sample holds many counts of this clonotype. The chain employs TRBV6-2 or TRBV6-3 and TRBJ1-1, with TRBD1 matching 7 bases. Germline lookup yields CDR1 MNHEY and CDR2 SVGEGT. The CDR3 length is 18 residues. With 5 bases clipped from V and 1 base from J, the junction kept 16 bases outside the gene matches. CDR3 sequence reads: CASSPQGGGGHSNTEAFF. CDR3 nucleotides: TGTGCCAGCAGTCCCCAGGGGGGCGGGGGACACTCGAACACTGAAGCTTTCTTT.